This TCR beta chain was sequenced in a study of T cells in localized non-small cell lung cancer. Study results and caveats: Detection in adjacent lung was observed for a median roughly 62 of the top 100 tumor clones. Multi-region tumor sequencing was not done, so intratumor heterogeneity could not be excluded. Compared with tumor, uninvolved adjacent lung displayed greater T cell clonality, ranking highest overall.

Germline V gene data show CDR1 as MDHEN and CDR2 as SYDVKM. Trimming stripped 6 bases from V and 0 bases from J, with 9 bases between. The CDR3 extends over 14 amino acids. This clone appeared a few times. Its antigen is not known. This table comes from immunoSEQ multiplex PCR, and its TCRdb copy is limited to in-frame clones, with some not included. The table lists some 860 clones, around a quarter of them singletons. The receptor was isolated from a female donor aged 60 or older with stage I lung adenocarcinoma. This sequence joins TRBV28 and TRBJ2-4; D is unresolved. Source: normal lung tissue next to the tumor, taken before any cancer treatment. CDR3 sequence reads: CASRKRTAKNIQYF. The CDR3 nucleotides read TGTGCCAGCAGGAAAAGGACAGCCAAAAACATTCAGTACTTC.